This T cell receptor beta chain appears in the sequencing data of a study of OX40 agonist ivuxolimab in advanced cancers. Patients were ruled out by autoimmune disease history or systemic immunosuppression. A remark on this clone: The antigen remains undetermined.

Assay: immunoSEQ multiplex PCR; the TCRdb copy retains only in-frame clones and omits some. This sample carries tens of thousands of clones, roughly 88% of them seen once, and the ten largest clones take around 8.2%. Broader study findings: Both CD4+ and CD8+ T cell populations in blood had undergone clonal expansion by week 6 at 0.1 to 3.0 mg/kg.

CDR3 length equals 16 residues. Germline-derived CDR1 and CDR2 are SGHDT and YYEEEE. Trimming shortened V by 1 base and J by 4 bases, and 15 bases separated the two germline ends. Here the sequenced sample was CD4+ or CD8+ T cells sorted from blood, taken in a trial of the OX40 agonist ivuxolimab. The sequence came from an adult with an advanced solid tumor such as melanoma, head and neck, liver or kidney cancer. The V gene is TRBV5-6, the J gene TRBJ1-5; D is uncertain. The CDR3 protein is CASSLYRSGFNQPQHF. CDR3 DNA sequence: TGTGCCAGCAGCTTGTATCGGTCAGGATTTAATCAGCCCCAGCATTTT.